These 22 T cell receptor beta chains share one sample of origin, sequenced in a study of blood T cell repertoires in COVID-19. TCRdb's table, derived via immunoSEQ multiplex PCR, lists solely in-frame clones and lacks some. The repertoire includes about 310,000 clones, about nine tenths of them detected once, and almost 9.5% sits in the top ten. The specimen was PBMCs or T cells enriched from blood (not recorded which). The receptor set was obtained from a woman younger than 45 who had recovered from COVID-19.

This chain links TRBV4-1 with TRBJ1-2; D ambiguous. Germline V gene lookup returns CDR1 MGHRA and CDR2 YSYEKL. The V end was cut by 1 base, the J end by 1 base, with 7 bases between. This CDR3 is built from 14 residues. The CDR3 is CASSQARFNYGYTF. CDR3 nucleotide sequence: TGCGCCAGCAGCCAAGCGCGGTTTAACTATGGCTACACCTTC.

The rearrangement links TRBV6-5 to TRBJ2-7, with D uncertain. This CDR3 region has 16 residues. Trimming left V 2 bases short and J 0 bases short, with 14 bases between. Germline CDR1 MNHEY, CDR2 SVGAGI. This CDR3 reads CASSYNTPWLSYEQYF. In nucleotides, the CDR3 is TGTGCCAGCAGTTACAACACACCCTGGCTCTCCTACGAGCAGTACTTC.

V and J are TRBV3-1 (or the pseudogene TRBV3-2) and TRBJ2-1; D is unresolved. The CDR3 is made up of 14 amino acids. From germline, CDR1 is LGHDT and CDR2 YNNKEL (reference sequence). Trimming took 1 base from V and 5 from J, leaving 9 bases between them. This CDR3 reads CASSQGGLNNEQFF. CDR3 nucleotide sequence: TGTGCCAGCAGCCAAGGCGGATTAAACAATGAGCAGTTCTTC.

V and J are TRBV6-6 and TRBJ2-7; 11 nucleotides line up with TRBD2. Germline CDR1 is MNHNY and CDR2 is SVGAGI (reference sequence). The J segment lost 3 bases and the V segment lost 5 bases, leaving 6 bases of the junction unmatched. CDR3 size: 15 residues. CDR3 amino acids: CASSRLAGTFYEQYF. In DNA form, the CDR3 reads TGTGCCAGCAGTAGACTAGCGGGGACATTCTACGAGCAGTACTTC.

The gene calls are TRBV11-2 and TRBJ1-1; D is uncertain. Germline lookup yields CDR1 SGHAT and CDR2 FQNNGV. Trimming cost V 5 bases and J 3 bases, with 25 bases left between them. The CDR3 sequence is 18 residues long. CDR3 in DNA: TGTGCCAGCAGCCGAGTAATACTGGCCCCAAACCGGGACACTGAAGCTTTCTTT. Protein: CASSRVILAPNRDTEAFF.

This clone was seen a single time. The chain has TRBV11-2 and TRBJ2-7; weak D call: TRBD2 (6 bases). V was trimmed by 0 bases and J by 3 bases, leaving 15 bases between them. The CDR3 has 16 residues. Germline V gene data show CDR1 as SGHAT and CDR2 as FQNNGV. Here the CDR3 reads CASSLDLDVAVYEQYF. The CDR3 DNA reads TGTGCCAGCAGCTTAGATTTGGATGTAGCGGTCTACGAGCAGTACTTC. Based on the CDR3 plus reference TRBV11-2 and TRBJ2-7, the full variable domain is EAGVAQSPRYKIIEKRQSVAFWCNPISGHATLYWYQQILGQGPKLLIQFQNNGVVDDSQLPKDRFSAERLKGVDSTLKIQPAKLEDSAVYLCASSLDLDVAVYEQYFGPGTRLTVT.

J is TRBJ2-7 and V is TRBV5-1, with 7 nucleotides matching TRBD1. Trimming at V came to 4 bases and at J to 5 bases, leaving 15 bases not matched to a gene. The CDR3 contains 16 residues. CDR1 is SGHRS, CDR2 YFSETQ, per germline. CDR3 sequence (DNA): TGCGCCAGCAGCATATCGACAGGGCCCGCGTCCCACGAGCAGTACTTC. It codes for CASSISTGPASHEQYF.

The chain recombines TRBV4-1 with TRBJ2-7, with 9 bases that match TRBD2. Germline-derived CDR1 and CDR2 are MGHRA and YSYEKL. V lost 3 bases and J lost 4; bases outside the gene matches: 10. This CDR3 comprises 16 residues. CDR3 residues: CASSQIPGLASYEQYF. The CDR3 DNA is TGCGCCAGCAGCCAGATACCGGGACTAGCTTCGTACGAGCAGTACTTC.

The genes are TRBV7-9 and TRBJ1-3, with 8 bases matching TRBD1. Per germline, CDR1 SEHNR and CDR2 FQNEAQ (reference sequence). The CDR3 extends over 17 amino acids. The V segment lost 5 bases and the J segment 0 bases; nucleotides outside the gene matches: 9. For the CDR3, the DNA is TGTGCCAGCAGCACCCCGACAGGGGCGAGCTCTGGAAACACCATATATTTT. This codes for CASSTPTGASSGNTIYF.

The chain carries TRBV7-2 and TRBJ2-5; TRBD2 matches 8 bases. Germline-derived CDR1 and CDR2 are SGHTA and FQGNSA. The CDR3 loop spans 14 amino acids. The V gene end was trimmed by 5 bases and the J gene end by 2 bases; junction bases not matched to a gene: 4. DNA of the CDR3: TGTGCCAGCAGCCCAGCGGGAGTTCAAGAGACCCAGTACTTC. Its protein is CASSPAGVQETQYF.

Only one count was recorded for this clone. The chain couples TRBV20-1 to TRBJ1-3; no clear D gene. The CDR3 extends over 14 amino acids. The germline CDR1 and CDR2 sequences are DFQATT and SNEGSKA (reference sequence). V lost 3 bases and J 0 bases, leaving 9 bases between the germline ends. CDR3: CSASISYSGNTIYF. CDR3 sequence (DNA): TGCAGTGCTAGTATCAGTTACTCTGGAAACACCATATATTTT.

The chain couples TRBV4-1 to TRBJ1-2, with D unresolved. Germline CDR1 MGHRA, CDR2 YSYEKL. The ends were cut back, 1 base at V and 2 bases at J, with 11 bases in the middle. The CDR3 length is 15 residues. The chain's CDR3 is CASSQATGSNYGYTF. In DNA form, the CDR3 reads TGCGCCAGCAGCCAAGCTACCGGTTCCAACTATGGCTACACCTTC.

The V call is TRBV7-2, the J call TRBJ2-1; 9 bases match TRBD2. The ends lost 6 bases at V and 6 bases at J; junction bases unmatched: 12. CDR1 is SGHTA, CDR2 FQGNSA, per germline. The CDR3 covers 16 residues. The CDR3 protein is CASSLAPAGGGNEQFF. In DNA form, the CDR3 reads TGTGCCAGCAGTCTTGCCCCGGCGGGAGGGGGCAATGAGCAGTTCTTC.

The chain has TRBV2 and TRBJ1-1; D remains unclear. The CDR3 loop spans 13 amino acids. V lost 5 bases and J 1 base, leaving 8 bases between the germline ends. Germline V gene lookup returns CDR1 SNHLY and CDR2 FYNNEI. This chain's CDR3 is CASSSGSNTEAFF. Written as DNA, the CDR3 is TGTGCCAGCAGTTCCGGGTCGAACACTGAAGCTTTCTTT.

A single count supports this clone. This chain joins TRBV13 and TRBJ1-6; TRBD1 matches at 11 bases. This CDR3 is 14 amino acids long. CDR1 and CDR2 (germline): PRHDT, FYEKMQ (reference sequence). Trimming took 5 bases from V and 8 from J; bases not matched to a gene: 2. In DNA form, the CDR3 reads TGTGCCAGCAGCCCGGGACAGGGGGATTCACCCCTCCACTTT. Translating it yields CASSPGQGDSPLHF. Complete variable domain (other parts from reference TRBV13 and TRBJ1-6): AAGVIQSPRHLIKEKRETATLKCYPIPRHDTVYWYQQGPGQDPQFLISFYEKMQSDKGSIPDRFSAQQFSDYHSELNMSSLELGDSALYFCASSPGQGDSPLHFGNGTRLTVT.

The rearrangement links TRBV6-1 to TRBJ2-2, with D possibly being TRBD1 (5 bases). This CDR3 contains 16 residues. CDR1 and CDR2 from the germline V gene are MNHNS and SASEGT. V lost 3 bases to trimming and J lost 5 bases, with 16 bases between them. In DNA form, the CDR3 reads TGTGCCAGCAGTGAGGCCTGGCAGGGTCAGACCGGGGAGCTGTTTTTT. Residues: CASSEAWQGQTGELFF.

This rearrangement joins TRBV27 to TRBJ1-4; D gene ambiguous. Trimming removed 0 bases at V and 6 bases at J, with 8 bases between. The germline gives CDR1 MNHEY, CDR2 SMNVEV (reference sequence). The CDR3 contains 14 residues. CDR3 nucleotide sequence: TGTGCCAGCAGTTTATCGAACATCCATGAAAAACTGTTTTTT. Amino acids: CASSLSNIHEKLFF.

This clone was seen just once. This sequence joins TRBV20-1 and TRBJ1-4; D remains ambiguous. This CDR3 comprises 13 residues. Germline CDR1 and CDR2: DFQATT and SNEGSKA (reference sequence). Trimming took off 3 bases at V and 8 bases at J, with 13 bases between the two ends. This CDR3 is CSASFRLGEKLFF. DNA for the CDR3: TGCAGTGCTAGTTTCAGGTTAGGCGAAAAACTGTTTTTT.

The CDR3 sequence is CASSPGLASYEQYF. In DNA, the CDR3 is TGCGCCAGCAGCCCGGGACTAGCTTCCTACGAGCAGTACTTC. The rearrangement joins TRBV5-1 to TRBJ2-7, with 9 nucleotides matching TRBD2. In germline, CDR1 is SGHRS, CDR2 YFSETQ. The CDR3 is 14 residues long. J gave up 1 base and V 4 bases, and 3 bases lay outside the gene matches. Full variable domain (missing parts from reference TRBV5-1 and TRBJ2-7): KAGVTQTPRYLIKTRGQQVTLSCSPISGHRSVSWYQQTPGQGLQFLFEYFSETQRNKGNFPGRFSGRQFSNSRSEMNVSTLELGDSALYLCASSPGLASYEQYFGPGTRLTVT.

The chain couples TRBV4-2 to TRBJ2-7; TRBD1 matches at 8 bases. V shed 4 bases and J 3 bases; nucleotides not matched to a gene: 8. Germline CDR1 LGHNA, CDR2 YNFKEQ. The CDR3 consists of 15 residues. Here the CDR3 reads CASSPQGQDVYEQYF. CDR3 coding DNA: TGTGCCAGCAGCCCGCAGGGACAGGACGTCTACGAGCAGTACTTC.

The chain couples TRBV24-1 to TRBJ1-5; TRBD1 matches 10 bases. The J segment lost 6 bases and the V segment lost 10 bases, leaving 8 bases of the junction unmatched. This CDR3 has 14 amino acids. Germline CDR1 reads KGHDR; CDR2 reads SFDVKD. In DNA, the CDR3 is TGTGCCACGAGTCACCGGGACAGGGGTCAGCCCCAGCATTTT. Amino acids: CATSHRDRGQPQHF.

The chain has TRBV3-1 (or the pseudogene TRBV3-2) and TRBJ1-5, with 8 bases lining up with TRBD1. V lost 3 bases to trimming and J lost 6 bases; unmatched junction nucleotides: 7. The CDR3 is 15 amino acids. Per the germline V gene, CDR1 is LGHDT and CDR2 is YNNKEL (reference sequence). Written as DNA, the CDR3 is TGTGCCAGCAGCCAGACTACAGGGGGTGGTCAGCCCCAGCATTTT. Translation gives CASSQTTGGGQPQHF.